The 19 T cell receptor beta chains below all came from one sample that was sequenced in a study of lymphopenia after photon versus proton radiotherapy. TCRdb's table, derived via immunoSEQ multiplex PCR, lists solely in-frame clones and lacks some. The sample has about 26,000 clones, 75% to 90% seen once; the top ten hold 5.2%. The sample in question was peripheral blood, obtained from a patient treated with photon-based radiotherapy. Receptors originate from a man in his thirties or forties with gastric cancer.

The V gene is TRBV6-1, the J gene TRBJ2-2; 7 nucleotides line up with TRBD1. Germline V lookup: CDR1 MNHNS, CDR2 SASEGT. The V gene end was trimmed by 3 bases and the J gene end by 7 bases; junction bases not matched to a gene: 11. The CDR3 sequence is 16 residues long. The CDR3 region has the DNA TGTGCCAGCAGTGATGTCAAACAGGGGTACGGCGGGGAGCTGTTTTTT. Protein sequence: CASSDVKQGYGGELFF.

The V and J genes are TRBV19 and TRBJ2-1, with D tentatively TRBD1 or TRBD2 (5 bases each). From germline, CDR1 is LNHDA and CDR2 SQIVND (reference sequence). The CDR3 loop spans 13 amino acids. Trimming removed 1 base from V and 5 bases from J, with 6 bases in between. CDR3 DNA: TGTGCCAGTAGTATAGGGGGGAACAATGAGCAGTTCTTC. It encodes CASSIGGNNEQFF. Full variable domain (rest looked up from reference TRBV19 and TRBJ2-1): DGGITQSPKYLFRKEGQNVTLSCEQNLNHDAMYWYRQDPGQGLRLIYYSQIVNDFQKGDIAEGYSVSREKKESFPLTVTSAQKNPTAFYLCASSIGGNNEQFFGPGTRLTVL.

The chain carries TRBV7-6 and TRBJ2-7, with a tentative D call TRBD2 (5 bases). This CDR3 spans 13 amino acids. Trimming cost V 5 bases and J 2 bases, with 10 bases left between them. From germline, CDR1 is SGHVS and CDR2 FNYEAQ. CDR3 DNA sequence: TGTGCCAGCAGCCTCCCCGGGGCCTACGAGCAGTACTTC. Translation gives CASSLPGAYEQYF.

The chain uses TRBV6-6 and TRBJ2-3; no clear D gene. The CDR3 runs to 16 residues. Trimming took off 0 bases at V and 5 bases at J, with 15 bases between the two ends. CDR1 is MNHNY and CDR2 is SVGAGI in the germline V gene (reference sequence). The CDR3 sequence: CASSYSRPLPGDTQYF. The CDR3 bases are TGTGCCAGCAGTTACTCTCGACCGTTACCAGGAGATACGCAGTATTTT.

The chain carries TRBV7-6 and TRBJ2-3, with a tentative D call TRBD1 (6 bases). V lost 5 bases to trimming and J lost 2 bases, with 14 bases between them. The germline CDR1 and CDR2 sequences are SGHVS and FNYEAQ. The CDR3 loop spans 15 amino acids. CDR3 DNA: TGTGCCAGCAGCCTGCTAGGACAGAACACAGATACGCAGTATTTT. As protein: CASSLLGQNTDTQYF.

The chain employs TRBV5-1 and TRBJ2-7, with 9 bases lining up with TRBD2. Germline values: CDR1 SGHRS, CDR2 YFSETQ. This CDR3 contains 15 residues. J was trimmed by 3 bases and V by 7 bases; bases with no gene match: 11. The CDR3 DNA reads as TGCGCCAGCCGAGTCTTGGATAGCGGGAGCTACGAGCAGTACTTC. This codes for CASRVLDSGSYEQYF.

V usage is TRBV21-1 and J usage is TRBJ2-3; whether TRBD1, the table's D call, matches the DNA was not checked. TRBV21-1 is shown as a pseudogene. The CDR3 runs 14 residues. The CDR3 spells CASSKGTVGDTQYF. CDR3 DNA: TGTGCCAGCAGCAAAGGGACAGTAGGTGATACGCAGTATTTT.

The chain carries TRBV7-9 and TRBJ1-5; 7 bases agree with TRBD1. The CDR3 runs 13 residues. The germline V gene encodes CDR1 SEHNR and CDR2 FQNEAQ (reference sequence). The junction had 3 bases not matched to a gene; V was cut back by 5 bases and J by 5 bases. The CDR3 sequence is CASSAQGDQPQHF. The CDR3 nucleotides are TGTGCCAGCAGCGCCCAGGGGGATCAGCCCCAGCATTTT.

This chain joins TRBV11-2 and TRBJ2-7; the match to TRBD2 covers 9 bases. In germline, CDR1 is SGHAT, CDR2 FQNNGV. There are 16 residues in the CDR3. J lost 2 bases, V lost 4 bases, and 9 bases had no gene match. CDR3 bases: TGTGCCAGCAGCTCCCCCCCGGGACTAGCAACCTACGAGCAGTACTTC. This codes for CASSSPPGLATYEQYF.

The CDR3 here is CASMRAIWETTGELFF. The CDR3 nucleotides read TGTGCCAGCATGAGAGCGATTTGGGAGACAACCGGGGAGCTGTTTTTT. The chain uses TRBV27 and TRBJ2-2; D might be TRBD2 (5 bases). V lost 7 bases, J lost 5 bases, and 20 bases lay in between. Germline-derived CDR1 and CDR2 are MNHEY and SMNVEV (reference sequence). This CDR3 has 16 amino acids.

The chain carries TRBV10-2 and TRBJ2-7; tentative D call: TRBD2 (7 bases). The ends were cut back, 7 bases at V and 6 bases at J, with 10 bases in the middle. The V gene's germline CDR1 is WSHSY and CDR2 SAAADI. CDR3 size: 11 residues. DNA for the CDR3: TGCGCCAGCAAGGGGGGGGGCGAGCAGTACTTC. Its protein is CASKGGGEQYF.

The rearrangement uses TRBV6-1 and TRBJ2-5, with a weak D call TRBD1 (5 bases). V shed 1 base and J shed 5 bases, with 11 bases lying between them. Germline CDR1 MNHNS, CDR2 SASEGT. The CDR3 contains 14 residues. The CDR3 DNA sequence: TGTGCCAGCAGTGAAGGGGGCACCAGGGAGACCCAGTACTTC. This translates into CASSEGGTRETQYF.

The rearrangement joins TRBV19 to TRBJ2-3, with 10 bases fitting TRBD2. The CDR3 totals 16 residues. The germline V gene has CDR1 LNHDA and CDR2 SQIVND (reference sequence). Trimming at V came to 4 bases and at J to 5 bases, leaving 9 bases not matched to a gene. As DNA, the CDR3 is TGTGCCAGTAGTAAAGGAGCGGGAGGGACTGGAGATACGCAGTATTTT. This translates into CASSKGAGGTGDTQYF.

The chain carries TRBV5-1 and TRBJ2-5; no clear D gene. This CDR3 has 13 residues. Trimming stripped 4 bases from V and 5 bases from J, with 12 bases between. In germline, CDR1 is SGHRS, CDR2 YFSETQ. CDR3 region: CASSPQPGETQYF. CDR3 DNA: TGCGCCAGCAGCCCCCAACCCGGGGAGACCCAGTACTTC.

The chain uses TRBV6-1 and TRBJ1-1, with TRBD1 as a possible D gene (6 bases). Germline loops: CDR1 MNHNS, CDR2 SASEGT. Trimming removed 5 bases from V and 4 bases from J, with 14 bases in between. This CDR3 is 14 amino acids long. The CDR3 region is CASSPGVRGTEAFF. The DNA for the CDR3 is TGTGCCAGCAGTCCAGGGGTTCGGGGCACTGAAGCTTTCTTT.

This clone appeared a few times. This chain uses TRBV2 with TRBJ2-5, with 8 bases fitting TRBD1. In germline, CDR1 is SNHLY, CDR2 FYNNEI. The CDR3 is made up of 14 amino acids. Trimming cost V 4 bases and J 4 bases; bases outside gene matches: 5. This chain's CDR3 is CASSGHRGIETQYF. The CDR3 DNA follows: TGTGCCAGCAGTGGACACAGGGGGATAGAGACCCAGTACTTC. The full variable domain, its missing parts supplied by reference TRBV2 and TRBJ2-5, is EPEVTQTPSHQVTQMGQEVILRCVPISNHLYFYWYRQILGQKVEFLVSFYNNEISEKSEIFDDQFSVERPDGSNFTLKIRSTKLEDSAMYFCASSGHRGIETQYFGPGTRLLVL.

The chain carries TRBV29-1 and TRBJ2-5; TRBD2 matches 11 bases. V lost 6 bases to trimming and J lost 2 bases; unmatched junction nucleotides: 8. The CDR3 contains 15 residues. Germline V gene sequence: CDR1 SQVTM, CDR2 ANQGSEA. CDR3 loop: CSVVLTSGAQETQYF. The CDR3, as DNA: TGCAGCGTAGTGTTGACTAGCGGGGCTCAAGAGACCCAGTACTTC.

CDR3 sequence (DNA): TGTGCCAGCAGCTCCAACGGACCCGACACTGAAGCTTTCTTT. It yields the protein CASSSNGPDTEAFF. The chain carries TRBV7-8 and TRBJ1-1; D uncertain. The germline gives CDR1 SGHVS, CDR2 FQNEAQ. This CDR3 region has 14 residues. V lost 4 bases and J lost 3, with 12 bases in between.

Here the CDR3 reads CASSLGPRGAGYEQYF. The CDR3 DNA reads as TGTGCCAGCAGCTTAGGCCCGAGGGGGGCGGGCTACGAGCAGTACTTC. This rearrangement joins TRBV13 to TRBJ2-7, with D perhaps given as TRBD1 or TRBD2 (6 bases each). The CDR3 consists of 16 residues. The germline V gene has CDR1 PRHDT and CDR2 FYEKMQ (reference sequence). V was pared by 0 bases and J by 3 bases, with 15 bases between.